This T cell receptor beta chain originates from a study of cytomegalovirus exposure and HLA in healthy donors. Whole-study findings and limits: The availability of immune exposure information extended only to CMV serostatus.

In this sample, this clone turned up once. The antigen remains unidentified. Amplification used 60 Vbeta primers and 13 Jbeta primers. TCRdb's table, derived via immunoSEQ multiplex PCR, lists solely in-frame clones and lacks some. The sample includes roughly 100,000 clones, around 75% of them seen just once. The sequenced sample consisted of PBMCs. The origin of this receptor is a man aged 35 to 55 in good health and CMV-seronegative.

In DNA form, the CDR3 reads TGCGCCAGCAGCCGCACTTGGGATACGCAGTATTTT. Residues: CASSRTWDTQYF. The chain has TRBV5-1 and TRBJ2-3; D remains unclear. V was trimmed by 4 bases and J by 6 bases, leaving 9 bases between them. Germline CDR1 SGHRS, CDR2 YFSETQ. The CDR3 is made up of 12 amino acids.